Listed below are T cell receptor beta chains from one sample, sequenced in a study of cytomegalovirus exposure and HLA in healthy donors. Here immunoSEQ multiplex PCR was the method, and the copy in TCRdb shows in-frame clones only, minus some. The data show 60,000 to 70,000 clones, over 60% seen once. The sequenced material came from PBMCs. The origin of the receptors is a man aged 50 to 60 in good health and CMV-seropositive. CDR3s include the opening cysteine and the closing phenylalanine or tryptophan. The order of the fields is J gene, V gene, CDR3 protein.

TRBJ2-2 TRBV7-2 CASSWESGDTGELFF
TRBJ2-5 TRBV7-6 CASSLGDRVTETQYF
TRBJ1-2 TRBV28 CASSSGYGYTF
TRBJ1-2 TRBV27 CASSPTGDGYTF
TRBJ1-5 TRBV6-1 CASSSDRGGFRPQHF
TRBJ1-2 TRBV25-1 CASSEVGRAGYTF
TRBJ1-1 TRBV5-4 CASSLRQGVNTEAFF
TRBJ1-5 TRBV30 CAWSRTLNNQPQHF
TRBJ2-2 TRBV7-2 CASSLVGLAGNGELFF
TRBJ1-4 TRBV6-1 CASSDKSGGDEKLFF
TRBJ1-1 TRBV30 CAWSTRGGNTEAFF
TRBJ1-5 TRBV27 CASRRTGTGNQPQHF
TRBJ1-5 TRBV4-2 CASSRGESNQPQHF
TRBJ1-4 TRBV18 CASSPNLIEKLFF
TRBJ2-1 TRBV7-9 CASSLIQYNEQFF
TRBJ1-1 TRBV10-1 CASSGDRTAPSNTEAFF
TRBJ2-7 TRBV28 CATQPGTSAYEQYF
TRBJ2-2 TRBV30 CAWKKRTGGGTGELFF
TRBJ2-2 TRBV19 CASSIGITSGSYRRELFF
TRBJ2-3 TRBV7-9 CASSQGLAGTDTQYF
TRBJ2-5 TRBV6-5 CASRRGREETQYF
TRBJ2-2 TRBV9 CASSVQTGELFF
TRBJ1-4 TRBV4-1 CASSQDSGKKLFF
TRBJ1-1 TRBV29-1 CSGTGGRTEAFF
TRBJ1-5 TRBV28 CASSLVGDRGNQPQHF
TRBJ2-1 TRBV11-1 CASSLGGTSVNEQFF
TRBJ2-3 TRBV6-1 CASSLPSQWGDTQYF
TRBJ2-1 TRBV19 CASSIRGTSGSPLQPYNEQFF
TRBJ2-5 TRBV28 CASSYGTGRETQYF
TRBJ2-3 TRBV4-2 CASSQTKGLAADTQYF
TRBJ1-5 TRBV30 CACRGLVGQPQHF
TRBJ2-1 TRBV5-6 CASSLAATGVWNEQFF
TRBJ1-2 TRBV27 CASSLSGNYGYTF
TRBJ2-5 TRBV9 CASSGGAGGQETQYF
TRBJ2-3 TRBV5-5 CASTKTGGGLDTQYF
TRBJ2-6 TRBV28 CASKVGGAGANVLTF
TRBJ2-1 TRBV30 CAWRPLGGVGEQFF
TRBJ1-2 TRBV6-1 CASSRDRGSYGYTF
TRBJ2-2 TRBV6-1 CASRETLTSTGELFF
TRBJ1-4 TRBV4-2 CASSQEPFGTANEKLFF
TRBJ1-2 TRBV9 CASSVDRRDRGGYGYTF